This passage covers 18 T cell receptor beta chains from one sample sequenced in a study of cytomegalovirus exposure and HLA in healthy donors. The study ran its PCR with 60 Vbeta and 13 Jbeta primers. Clones were sequenced by immunoSEQ multiplex PCR, and TCRdb holds only the in-frame ones, with some missing. The sample consists of more than 90,000 clones, roughly 80% of them appearing once. Input material: PBMCs. Source of these receptors: a man in his forties in good health and CMV-seronegative.

V usage is TRBV29-1 and J usage is TRBJ1-2; a weak D match, TRBD1 (5 bases). The CDR3 runs 11 residues. V was trimmed by 3 bases and J by 8 bases, leaving 10 bases between them. Looked up from germline, CDR1 is SQVTM and CDR2 is ANQGSEA. The CDR3 DNA is TGCAGCGTTGAGAGGCAGGGCGGCTACACCTTC. Translated: CSVERQGGYTF.

The V gene is TRBV9, the J gene TRBJ2-3; no clear D gene. Per germline, CDR1 SGDLS and CDR2 YYNGEE. This CDR3 is built from 13 residues. Trimming took 0 bases from V and 10 from J, leaving 12 bases between them. CDR3 protein: CASSVVPSRSQYF. In DNA, the CDR3 is TGTGCCAGCAGCGTAGTGCCGAGTCGGTCGCAGTATTTT.

The CDR3 protein is CASSRSPITLSIQYF. DNA for the CDR3: TGTGCCAGCAGCCGAAGCCCAATAACCCTGAGCATTCAGTACTTC. This chain uses TRBV11-2 with TRBJ2-4; D unclear. Germline V gene sequence: CDR1 SGHAT, CDR2 FQNNGV. With 5 bases removed from V and 9 bases from J, the gap between germline ends came to 20 bases. This CDR3 is built from 15 residues.

The chain employs TRBV7-2 and TRBJ2-1; possibly TRBD1 for D (6 bases). V was trimmed by 0 bases and J by 1 base, leaving 13 bases between them. The CDR3 length is 17 residues. The V gene's germline CDR1 is SGHTA and CDR2 FQGNSA. The CDR3 DNA is TGTGCCAGCAGCTTAGCGTCGGGGACAAGTTCCTACAATGAGCAGTTCTTC. Protein: CASSLASGTSSYNEQFF.

Only a few counts were recorded for this clone. The chain couples TRBV27 to TRBJ2-1; 7 positions match TRBD2. Losses at the gene ends were 3 bases for V and 15 bases for J; bases not matched to a gene: 11. The CDR3 loop spans 13 amino acids. Germline loops: CDR1 MNHEY, CDR2 SMNVEV (reference sequence). CDR3 in DNA: TGTGCCAGCAGTTTGATGGGGGGGTATAGCTCGTTCTTC. Translated: CASSLMGGYSSFF.

The V call is TRBV6-5, the J call TRBJ2-2, with 9 bases identical to TRBD2. The germline CDR1 and CDR2 sequences are MNHEY and SVGAGI. V trimming: 2 bases; J trimming: 7 bases; junction bases outside the gene matches: 8. This CDR3 is 16 amino acids long. The CDR3 loop is CASSYQTGLAGGELFF. The CDR3 DNA follows: TGTGCCAGCAGTTACCAAACGGGACTAGCCGGCGGGGAGCTGTTTTTT.

This clone has a single count. This chain connects TRBV6-6 to TRBJ2-5, with 7 bases that match TRBD1. Germline V gene sequence: CDR1 MNHNY, CDR2 SVGAGI (reference sequence). The CDR3 spans 15 residues. J lost 2 bases, V lost 6 bases, and 9 bases had no gene match. The CDR3 DNA follows: TGTGCCAGCAGCCAGAACCGGGACAGACAAGAGACCCAGTACTTC. Translated, it gives CASSQNRDRQETQYF.

This clone showed up just a few times. The chain links TRBV25-1 to TRBJ1-6; weak D call: TRBD1 (5 bases). This CDR3 has 13 residues. From germline, CDR1 is MGHDK and CDR2 SYGVNS. Trimming left V 1 base short and J 10 bases short, with 8 bases between. The CDR3 DNA sequence: TGTGCCAGCAGTGAATTTGGGGGGTCACCCCTCCACTTT. Amino acids: CASSEFGGSPLHF.

The chain combines TRBV5-1 with TRBJ1-2; possible D gene TRBD1, 6 bases. Germline V gene lookup returns CDR1 SGHRS and CDR2 YFSETQ. This CDR3 contains 16 residues. V was cut by 4 bases and J by 9 bases, with 25 bases left in between. CDR3 nucleotides: TGCGCCAGCAGCCCGGGACCTCGACAGGCCCCTATCAGCTACACCTTC. Translated, it gives CASSPGPRQAPISYTF.

The chain joins TRBV9 to TRBJ1-3; tentatively, D is TRBD1 (6 bases). Germline V gene lookup returns CDR1 SGDLS and CDR2 YYNGEE. Trimming cost V 0 bases and J 0 bases, with 16 bases left between them. The CDR3 covers 18 residues. The CDR3 DNA is TGTGCCAGCAGCGTAGACCTGGGGACAACTGACTCTGGAAACACCATATATTTT. It specifies CASSVDLGTTDSGNTIYF.

The rearrangement uses TRBV6-1 and TRBJ2-4, with a weak D call TRBD1 (6 bases). This CDR3 is built from 16 residues. Trimming stripped 0 bases from V and 2 bases from J, with 11 bases between. The germline V gene encodes CDR1 MNHNS and CDR2 SASEGT. The CDR3 loop is CASSEAGTGSKNIQYF. The CDR3, as DNA: TGTGCCAGCAGTGAAGCAGGAACAGGGTCCAAAAACATTCAGTACTTC.

This sequence joins TRBV2 and TRBJ2-1; D perhaps matches TRBD2 (6 bases). Deletions cut 10 bases from V and 2 bases from J, with 18 bases between. The CDR3 spans 15 residues. Looked up from germline, CDR1 is SNHLY and CDR2 is FYNNEI. The CDR3: CATRIAEEPYNEQFF. The CDR3 DNA follows: TGTGCCACCCGTATAGCGGAAGAACCCTACAATGAGCAGTTCTTC. The variable domain in full, completed from reference TRBV2 and TRBJ2-1, reads EPEVTQTPSHQVTQMGQEVILRCVPISNHLYFYWYRQILGQKVEFLVSFYNNEISEKSEIFDDQFSVERPDGSNFTLKIRSTKLEDSAMYFCATRIAEEPYNEQFFGPGTRLTVL.

V gene TRBV27 combines with J gene TRBJ2-7, with TRBD2 matching 9 bases. The V gene end was trimmed by 3 bases and the J gene end by 6 bases; junction bases not matched to a gene: 12. Germline V gene data show CDR1 as MNHEY and CDR2 as SMNVEV (reference sequence). This CDR3 has 16 residues. CDR3 region: CASSFGSGSPSSEQYF. CDR3 DNA sequence: TGTGCCAGCAGTTTTGGTAGCGGGAGTCCTTCGAGCGAGCAGTACTTC.

The chain recombines TRBV19 with TRBJ1-2; TRBD1 matches 9 bases. This CDR3 spans 16 amino acids. From germline, CDR1 is LNHDA and CDR2 SQIVND (reference sequence). V lost 6 bases and J lost 4; bases outside the gene matches: 12. The CDR3 loop reads CASRTPQGAYAYGYTF. The CDR3 nucleotides are TGTGCCAGTAGGACCCCACAGGGGGCCTATGCCTATGGCTACACCTTC.

The chain joins TRBV5-6 to TRBJ2-5; D might be TRBD2 (6 bases). V was pared by 0 bases and J by 5 bases, with 17 bases between. The CDR3 extends over 16 amino acids. Germline assignment: CDR1 SGHDT and CDR2 YYEEEE. The CDR3 DNA is TGTGCCAGCAGCTTGGAAGGACTATCAGGCGGGGAGACCCAGTACTTC. Protein product: CASSLEGLSGGETQYF. The full variable domain, with the rest looked up from reference TRBV5-6 and TRBJ2-5, is DAGVTQSPTHLIKTRGQQVTLRCSPKSGHDTVSWYQQALGQGPQFIFQYYEEEERQRGNFPDRFSGHQFPNYSSELNVNALLLGDSALYLCASSLEGLSGGETQYFGPGTRLLVL.

The rearrangement joins TRBV20-1 to TRBJ2-7, with D perhaps TRBD1 (5 bases). V lost 8 bases and J lost 5, with 13 bases in between. Germline CDR1 is DFQATT and CDR2 is SNEGSKA (reference sequence). CDR3 length: 11 residues. CDR3 in DNA: TGCAGTCCCCGAAGGGGCAACGAGCAGTACTTC. This gives the protein CSPRRGNEQYF.

The chain employs TRBV5-6 and TRBJ2-7, with 7 positions matching TRBD2. CDR3 length equals 16 residues. In germline, CDR1 is SGHDT, CDR2 YYEEEE. V lost 0 bases, J lost 3 bases, and 9 bases stayed unmatched. CDR3: CASSLVGLAEHYEQYF. CDR3 DNA: TGTGCCAGCAGCTTGGTTGGGCTAGCGGAACACTACGAGCAGTACTTC. Complete variable domain (other parts from reference TRBV5-6 and TRBJ2-7): DAGVTQSPTHLIKTRGQQVTLRCSPKSGHDTVSWYQQALGQGPQFIFQYYEEEERQRGNFPDRFSGHQFPNYSSELNVNALLLGDSALYLCASSLVGLAEHYEQYFGPGTRLTVT.

The gene calls are TRBV7-9 and TRBJ2-1; 10 nucleotides line up with TRBD1. The germline V gene encodes CDR1 SEHNR and CDR2 FQNEAQ (reference sequence). V was clipped by 4 bases and J by 9 bases; unmatched bases: 6. CDR3 size: 14 residues. CDR3 DNA sequence: TGTGCCAGCAGCTCCCGGACAGGGGGAATTGAGCAGTTCTTC. Translation: CASSSRTGGIEQFF.